This TCR beta chain emerged from a study of blood T cell repertoires in COVID-19. Overall study: The cDNA or gDNA used as material had been derived from T cells, B-cell-depleted T cells, or PBMCs.

Original processing notes: Counts of nucleated cells, estimated from reference gene primer amplification, were obtained. Libraries were prepared by immunoSEQ multiplex PCR; TCRdb keeps only in-frame clonotypes and omits some of them. V and J calls and clone size are given by that table; D and trimming were obtained from the DNA. Here the sample spans some 290,000 clones, approximately 87% being singletons. Patients from Seattle were sampled longitudinally, starting during active infection. In this sample, this clone turned up a few times. This clonotype was obtained from a woman aged 30 to 39 with COVID-19, enrolled during active disease. Material: peripheral blood.

CDR3 residues: CASSLSGGSSYEQYF. DNA for the CDR3: TGTGCCAGCAGTTTGTCGGGGGGGAGCTCCTACGAGCAGTACTTC. The chain has TRBV27 and TRBJ2-7; 8 bases map to TRBD2. CDR3 size: 15 residues. The V gene end was trimmed by 3 bases and the J gene end by 0 bases; junction bases not matched to a gene: 4. From germline, CDR1 is MNHEY and CDR2 SMNVEV (reference sequence).